Below, 27 T cell receptor beta chains from the same sample are listed, as sequenced in a study of long-term antiretroviral therapy in people with HIV. The immunoSEQ assay was v3.0, run at survey level. The table came from immunoSEQ multiplex PCR; TCRdb's copy has only in-frame clones and leaves some out. The sample consists of 48,000 or so clones, around 80% of them appearing once. The sequencing used unsorted PBMCs, collected 0.8 years after starting antiretroviral therapy. All receptors derive from a woman aged 18-30 years with HIV.

The J gene is TRBJ2-4, the V gene TRBV28, with D hard to call. In germline, CDR1 is MDHEN, CDR2 SYDVKM. V lost 6 bases, J lost 0 bases, and 12 bases lay in between. The CDR3 is 15 amino acids. The CDR3 here is CASSPPEQAKNIQYF. The CDR3 region has the DNA TGTGCCAGCAGCCCTCCCGAACAAGCCAAAAACATTCAGTACTTC. The full variable domain, completed using reference TRBV28 and TRBJ2-4, is DVKVTQSSRYLVKRTGEKVFLECVQDMDHENMFWYRQDPGLGLRLIYFSYDVKMKEKGDIPEGYSVSREKKERFSLILESASTNQTSMYLCASSPPEQAKNIQYFGAGTRLSVL.

The chain combines TRBV29-1 with TRBJ2-7, with D unclear. The CDR3 loop spans 15 amino acids. The ends were cut back, 3 bases at V and 3 bases at J, with 18 bases in the middle. CDR1 and CDR2 from the germline V gene are SQVTM and ANQGSEA. CDR3 DNA: TGCAGCGTTGAGTCCGCCCAATTGGGAAACTACGAGCAGTACTTC. Translated: CSVESAQLGNYEQYF.

CDR3 in DNA: TGTGCCAGCAGTACCACAGGGGTATTAGGCTACACCTTC. This codes for CASSTTGVLGYTF. This chain joins TRBV9 and TRBJ1-2; 7 bases match TRBD1. J was trimmed by 8 bases and V by 5 bases; bases with no gene match: 9. The germline CDR1 and CDR2 sequences are SGDLS and YYNGEE. The CDR3 runs to 13 residues.

The chain links TRBV6-5 to TRBJ2-7; 10 bases are shared with TRBD1. This CDR3 spans 15 amino acids. With 3 bases clipped from V and 3 bases from J, the junction kept 5 bases outside the gene matches. Germline V gives CDR1 MNHEY, CDR2 SVGAGI. CDR3 bases: TGTGCCAGCAGTTATCCTGACAGGGGGCTCTACGAGCAGTACTTC. Its protein product is CASSYPDRGLYEQYF.

The rearrangement uses TRBV18 and TRBJ2-7; 10 bases line up with TRBD2. The CDR3 is 15 residues long. The junction had 5 bases not matched to a gene; V was cut back by 3 bases and J by 3 bases. Germline V gene lookup returns CDR1 KGHSH and CDR2 LQKENI. The CDR3 DNA is TGTGCCAGCTCACCCAAACTAGCGGGGCACTACGAGCAGTACTTC. Its protein is CASSPKLAGHYEQYF.

This sequence joins TRBV29-1 and TRBJ2-1; D tentatively fits TRBD1 or TRBD2 (5 bases each). Trimming left V 5 bases short and J 0 bases short, with 14 bases between. Germline CDR1 is SQVTM and CDR2 is ANQGSEA. The CDR3 is made up of 15 amino acids. The CDR3 is CSVQGVSRSYNEQFF. CDR3 in DNA: TGCAGCGTTCAGGGAGTTTCACGCTCCTACAATGAGCAGTTCTTC.

The rearrangement links TRBV7-8 to TRBJ2-3; TRBD1 might be the D (5 bases). This CDR3 contains 14 residues. V was shortened by 2 bases and J by 8 bases, with 14 bases between the two germline ends. Germline CDR1 reads SGHVS; CDR2 reads FQNEAQ. As DNA, the CDR3 is TGTGCCAGCAGCTTACAGGGATTAGACGGTACGCAGTATTTT. Translation: CASSLQGLDGTQYF.

The chain uses TRBV11-2 and TRBJ1-2, with D perhaps TRBD1 (5 bases). The CDR3 sequence is 13 residues long. V was trimmed by 5 bases and J by 3 bases, leaving 10 bases between them. The germline V gene encodes CDR1 SGHAT and CDR2 FQNNGV. CDR3 sequence (DNA): TGTGCCAGCAGCAGGGGAGGGGACTATGGCTACACCTTC. Translated, it gives CASSRGGDYGYTF.

The chain is built from TRBV7-2 and TRBJ2-7; 8 bases fit TRBD2. The CDR3 runs 15 residues. Germline CDR1 reads SGHTA; CDR2 reads FQGNSA. Germline trimming cut 5 bases from V and 6 bases from J; bases unmatched to any gene: 12. CDR3 nucleotides: TGTGCCAGCAGCCCCTGGGGGACTAGTTCTTCCGAGCAGTACTTC. This sequence encodes CASSPWGTSSSEQYF. Full variable domain (outside the CDR3, taken from reference TRBV7-2 and TRBJ2-7): GAGVSQSPSNKVTEKGKDVELRCDPISGHTALYWYRQSLGQGLEFLIYFQGNSAPDKSGLPSDRFSAERTGGSVSTLTIQRTQQEDSAVYLCASSPWGTSSSEQYFGPGTRLTVT.

The chain recombines TRBV4-1 with TRBJ1-2; the D is unclear. CDR3 length: 17 residues. The germline V gene has CDR1 MGHRA and CDR2 YSYEKL. V was shortened by 2 bases and J by 3 bases, with 19 bases between the two germline ends. CDR3 sequence (DNA): TGCGCCAGCAGCCAACCTCGAGGTCGGAGGGAGGACTATGGCTACACCTTC. Its protein is CASSQPRGRREDYGYTF.

The rearrangement links TRBV28 to TRBJ1-5; possible D gene TRBD1, 5 bases. The germline gives CDR1 MDHEN, CDR2 SYDVKM. V was shortened by 4 bases and J by 4 bases, with 11 bases between the two germline ends. This CDR3 has 14 amino acids. CDR3 sequence (DNA): TGTGCCAGCAGTTCCCGGGACGGGAATCAGCCCCAGCATTTT. It translates to CASSSRDGNQPQHF. The whole variable domain, filled in from reference TRBV28 and TRBJ1-5, reads DVKVTQSSRYLVKRTGEKVFLECVQDMDHENMFWYRQDPGLGLRLIYFSYDVKMKEKGDIPEGYSVSREKKERFSLILESASTNQTSMYLCASSSRDGNQPQHFGDGTRLSIL.

The chain is built from TRBV9 and TRBJ2-7; 10 positions match TRBD2. After removal of 4 bases from V and 7 bases from J, the junction contained 14 bases not matched to a gene. Germline CDR1 and CDR2: SGDLS and YYNGEE. The CDR3 extends over 16 amino acids. CDR3 nucleotides: TGTGCCAGCAGCCCCCCTAGCGGGAGATCCCTAAGGGAGCAGTACTTC. Translating it yields CASSPPSGRSLREQYF.

This sequence joins TRBV5-4 and TRBJ2-7; D is undetermined. The CDR3 totals 14 residues. The germline V gene has CDR1 SGHNT and CDR2 YYREEE (reference sequence). V was clipped by 0 bases and J by 5 bases, with 12 bases between them. The chain's CDR3 is CASSLEGLRHEQYF. The CDR3 region has the DNA TGTGCCAGCAGCTTGGAAGGGCTGAGGCACGAGCAGTACTTC.

The rearrangement uses TRBV5-1 and TRBJ2-1, with 7 positions matching TRBD1. CDR1 is SGHRS and CDR2 is YFSETQ in the germline V gene. V shed 7 bases and J 4 bases; nucleotides not matched to a gene: 8. The CDR3 covers 14 residues. The CDR3 sequence: CASAAGTDYNEQFF. The CDR3 bases are TGCGCCAGCGCCGCCGGGACAGATTACAATGAGCAGTTCTTC.

This sequence joins TRBV5-5 and TRBJ2-7; D unclear. The CDR3 has 15 residues. CDR1 and CDR2 from the germline V gene are SGHKS and YYEKEE (reference sequence). Trimming pared 0 bases from V and 1 base from J, leaving 11 bases between. CDR3 sequence (DNA): TGTGCCAGCAGCTTGGTCTTGGACGAGTCCTACGAGCAGTACTTC. Protein product: CASSLVLDESYEQYF.

This clone was seen a few times. The J gene is TRBJ1-1, the V gene TRBV28; D is unresolved. The CDR3 spans 12 residues. The germline V and J ends were trimmed by 5 bases and 8 bases, with 12 bases remaining between them. Per germline, CDR1 MDHEN and CDR2 SYDVKM. DNA of the CDR3: TGTGCCAGCAGTCTAGCCGTAGCAGAAGCTTTCTTT. It is translated as CASSLAVAEAFF.

The J gene is TRBJ2-5, the V gene TRBV4-3, with a tentative D call TRBD1 (5 bases). CDR1 is LGHNA, CDR2 YSLEER, per germline. This CDR3 spans 15 amino acids. V was cut by 1 base and J by 5 bases, with 14 bases left in between. CDR3 coding DNA: TGCGCCAGCAGCCAAGTAGGGCAGGGTGGGGAGACCCAGTACTTC. This gives the protein CASSQVGQGGETQYF.

The chain is built from TRBV7-2 and TRBJ1-5, with D unclear. V lost 1 base to trimming and J lost 6 bases, with 10 bases between them. Germline V gene data show CDR1 as SGHTA and CDR2 as FQGNSA. The CDR3 is 14 amino acids. CDR3 sequence: CASSLGGTSQPQHF. The CDR3 nucleotides are TGTGCCAGCAGCTTAGGGGGTACTAGTCAGCCCCAGCATTTT.

This chain connects TRBV19 to TRBJ1-4; 9 bases are a match to TRBD1. J was trimmed by 2 bases and V by 7 bases; bases with no gene match: 2. CDR1 is LNHDA, CDR2 SQIVND, per germline (reference sequence). This CDR3 comprises 14 residues. The CDR3 sequence is CASTGTGTNEKLFF. CDR3 coding DNA: TGTGCCAGTACCGGGACAGGGACTAATGAAAAACTGTTTTTT. The variable domain in full, with the rest retrieved from reference TRBV19 and TRBJ1-4, is DGGITQSPKYLFRKEGQNVTLSCEQNLNHDAMYWYRQDPGQGLRLIYYSQIVNDFQKGDIAEGYSVSREKKESFPLTVTSAQKNPTAFYLCASTGTGTNEKLFFGSGTQLSVL.

The rearrangement joins TRBV19 to TRBJ1-5, with D unresolved. The V end lost 5 bases, the J end lost 0 bases, and 11 bases lay between the germline ends. This CDR3 is 15 amino acids long. CDR1 and CDR2 (germline): LNHDA, SQIVND (reference sequence). The chain's CDR3 is CASSVRVYSNQPQHF. The CDR3 nucleotides are TGTGCCAGTAGTGTCAGAGTTTATAGCAATCAGCCCCAGCATTTT.

This clone was recorded only once. The CDR3 DNA is TGTGCCAGCAGCCTCATGGGGGGGAGTTTCGGCAATGAGCAGTTCTTC. Residues: CASSLMGGSFGNEQFF. The chain joins TRBV5-4 to TRBJ2-1; TRBD2 aligns across 7 bases. J lost 6 bases, V lost 4 bases, and 13 bases had no gene match. Germline V CDR1 and CDR2: SGHNT, YYREEE (reference sequence). CDR3 length: 16 amino acids.

In this sample, this clone turned up a few times. The V call is TRBV6-5, the J call TRBJ1-1, with unresolved D. Germline loops: CDR1 MNHEY, CDR2 SVGAGI. V was shortened by 2 bases and J by 7 bases, with 11 bases between the two germline ends. The CDR3 is 13 residues long. CDR3 nucleotide sequence: TGTGCCAGCAGTTACGCCCCCTGGGTTGAAGCTTTCTTT. It is translated as CASSYAPWVEAFF.

The CDR3 region is CASSLVWRGEDEQFF. CDR3 nucleotides: TGCGCCAGCAGCTTGGTTTGGCGGGGCGAGGATGAGCAGTTCTTC. This chain connects TRBV5-1 to TRBJ2-1; D is perhaps TRBD2 (6 bases). V gave up 0 bases and J gave up 8 bases, with 15 bases separating them. The CDR3 is made up of 15 amino acids. Looked up from germline, CDR1 is SGHRS and CDR2 is YFSETQ.

This chain uses TRBV5-6 with TRBJ2-7; 8 nucleotides agree with TRBD2. The junction had 11 bases not matched to a gene; V was cut back by 4 bases and J by 8 bases. This CDR3 spans 14 amino acids. Germline CDR1 and CDR2: SGHDT and YYEEEE. The CDR3 spells CASSPGTRSGQQYF. For the CDR3, the DNA is TGTGCCAGCAGCCCTGGGACTAGATCAGGCCAGCAGTACTTC.

As concerns this clone: The missing conserved phenylalanine or tryptophan at the end of this CDR3 makes a read error likely. Because the CDR3's place on the DNA is in doubt, the DNA is left out and the CDR3 is given as listed by TCRdb. The V call is TRBV14, the J call TRBJ2-7. Termini included, the CDR3 measures 14 amino acids. CDR1 is SGHDN and CDR2 is FVKESK in the germline V gene. CDR3 residues: CASSQVTGPINERA.

The chain is built from TRBV10-3 and TRBJ2-1; TRBD1 is a possible D gene (7 bases). The V end lost 2 bases, the J end lost 2 bases, and 10 bases lay between the germline ends. The CDR3 has 15 amino acids. Germline-derived CDR1 and CDR2 are ENHRY and SYGVKD. CDR3: CAISETGEAYNEQFF. The CDR3 nucleotides are TGTGCCATCAGTGAGACAGGGGAGGCCTACAATGAGCAGTTCTTC.

This chain links TRBV7-8 with TRBJ2-3, with TRBD2 matching over 10 bases. Germline CDR1 SGHVS, CDR2 FQNEAQ. The CDR3 runs to 14 residues. V was pared by 1 base and J by 5 bases, with 0 bases of the junction left unmatched. The CDR3 here is CASSLGLAGDTQYF. Written as DNA, the CDR3 is TGTGCCAGCAGCTTAGGACTAGCGGGAGATACGCAGTATTTT. The variable domain in full, completed from reference TRBV7-8 and TRBJ2-3, reads GAGVSQSPRYKVAKRGQDVALRCDPISGHVSLFWYQQALGQGPEFLTYFQNEAQLDKSGLPSDRFFAERPEGSVSTLKIQRTQQEDSAVYLCASSLGLAGDTQYFGPGTRLTVL.